This T cell receptor (beta chain) was sequenced for a study of beta chain features in type 1 diabetes. Notes on the study in general: TCRB CDR3 length was moderately but significantly reduced in all four CD4+ subsets of Type 1 diabetes patients.

The entirety of the isolated RNA underwent reverse transcription, so expressed TCRB transcripts were sequenced. The table came from immunoSEQ multiplex PCR; TCRdb's copy has only in-frame clones and leaves some out. The table lists a few hundred thousand clones, roughly 16% of them singletons, with about 0.08% in the top ten. This clone was detected only a few times. Its antigen is not identified. The CDR3 contains 13 residues. Trimming shortened V by 4 bases and J by 0 bases, and 7 bases separated the two germline ends. CDR1 is GTSNPN and CDR2 is SVGIG in the germline V gene (reference sequence). The sequencing sample was made of naive CD4+ T cells from blood. V gene TRBV30 combines with J gene TRBJ2-4; D unclear. This sequence was found in a man aged 25 to 40 with type 1 diabetes. CDR3 sequence: CAWNSGAKNIQYF. The CDR3 nucleotides read TGTGCCTGGAACTCAGGAGCCAAAAACATTCAGTACTTC. The whole variable domain, remainder taken from reference TRBV30 and TRBJ2-4, is SQTIHQWPATLVQPVGSPLSLECTVEGTSNPNLYWYRQAAGRGLQLLFYSVGIGQISSEVPQNLSASRPQDRQFILSSKKLLLSDSGFYLCAWNSGAKNIQYFGAGTRLSVL.